Here is one T cell receptor (beta chain) with its context. Its antigen is undetermined. The CDR3 loop spans 13 amino acids. The germline V gene has CDR1 MNHEY and CDR2 SMNVEV (reference sequence). Trimming took 4 bases from V and 4 from J, leaving 8 bases between them. Amplification used 60 Vbeta primers and 13 Jbeta primers. The table came from immunoSEQ multiplex PCR; TCRdb's copy has only in-frame clones and leaves some out. This table has about 120,000 clones, 81% appearing once. The data stem from a study of cytomegalovirus exposure and HLA in healthy donors. Study-level results: Rare sequences made up most TCRs, while some public TCRs were found in many donors. The study flagged some 170 TCR beta chains as cytomegalovirus-associated. Some V segments, including TRBV6-2 and TRBV6-3, were excluded as indistinguishable. Among the sequence variants, a highly shared cluster was likely an artifact of sequencing.

This receptor was taken from a woman in her 30s in good health and CMV-seronegative. Sample: PBMCs. J is TRBJ1-5 and V is TRBV27, with D possibly TRBD1 on 5 matching bases. CDR3 protein: CASSSDRNQPQHF. The DNA for the CDR3 is TGTGCCAGCAGTTCCGACAGAAATCAGCCCCAGCATTTT.